The rows below give T cell receptor beta chains drawn from one sample of a study of T-cell reconstitution after alpha-beta-depleted transplantation in children. MiXCR was run by TCRdb on the PCR reads, yielding one entry per CDR3 protein. This table holds hundreds of thousands of distinct CDR3 sequences, about an eighth found once. Material: PBMCs, obtained before TCRalphabeta/CD19-depleted stem cell transplant. These receptors were collected from a girl aged 2-10 years with congenital amegakaryocytic thrombocytopenia, due to receive a stem cell transplant. Both conserved end residues are part of each CDR3. Clone sizes are given selectively: once, few, many, or a class where the clone is expanded.

V gene	clone size	J gene	CDR3 protein
TRBV29-1	many	TRBJ2-3	CSVVFLADTQYF
TRBV15	-	TRBJ1-3	CATSRTDRGGNTIYF
TRBV28	-	TRBJ1-1	CASMQNTEAFF
TRBV5-6	-	TRBJ2-3	CASSRKTGTDTQYF
TRBV12-3/TRBV12-4	many	TRBJ2-5	CASSSRLAGGKTQYF
TRBV5-1	many	TRBJ2-1	CASSITDHYNEQFF
TRBV29-1	many	TRBJ2-5	CSVAVSAQETQYF
TRBV20-1	many	TRBJ2-3	CSALAGAITDTQYF
TRBV15	many	TRBJ2-5	CATSRSGRIVKETQYF
TRBV5-1	-	TRBJ2-4	CASSHGLANIQYF
TRBV5-1	many	TRBJ1-1	CASSLTGDLGTEAFF
TRBV18	-	TRBJ1-6	CASSPTDRVYNSPLHF
TRBV5-1	many	TRBJ1-1	CASSARVDYIMNTEAFF
TRBV6-2/TRBV6-3	-	TRBJ2-1	CASSGPSGSYNEQFF
TRBV5-1	-	TRBJ1-4	CASSLADRGELFF
TRBV29-1	many	TRBJ1-2	CSVTGPSRGYTF
TRBV5-1	many	TRBJ2-2	CASRTSGGNTGELFF
TRBV19	few	TRBJ2-7	CASSIDPLTDEQYF
TRBV29-1	many	TRBJ2-3	CSVDVLAGASLTDTQYF
TRBV4-1	few	TRBJ2-7	CASSQGFGGRSYEQYF
TRBV12-3/TRBV12-4	many	TRBJ2-5	CASSLNSAETQYF
TRBV7-9	few	TRBJ2-5	CASSLHGLQETQYF
TRBV5-1	many	TRBJ1-1	CASSSGTGNMNTEAFF
TRBV19	-	TRBJ2-3	CARTTSGRYTDTQYF
TRBV5-5	-	TRBJ1-2	CASSYRALNYGYTF
TRBV5-1	many	TRBJ2-1	CASSLMLEQFF
TRBV12-3/TRBV12-4	many	TRBJ1-2	CASGRQGYNGYTF